These 19 T cell receptor beta chains originate from one sample sequenced in a study of CD8 T cells in Susac syndrome (dated by TCRdb to the late 2010s). Libraries came from the immunoSEQ multiplex PCR assay. RNA was extracted using the RNeasy kit, and about 0.45 to 1 microgram was reverse transcribed with random hexamers. Using fastp trimming at Q25 and MiXCR clonotype assembly, TCRdb reanalyzed the public sequencing data and kept in-frame beta chains. Every entry covers one CDR3 protein and lists the most common genes and DNA from its rows. The sample table holds about 180,000 distinct CDR3 sequences, of which 94% were seen once. The ten largest clones capture more than 0.095% of the sample. Sequencing input: CD4+ T cells from PBMCs. These receptors were taken from a human donor with Susac syndrome.

J is TRBJ1-1 and V is TRBV18, with 11 bases aligning to TRBD1. The CDR3 runs 17 residues. Per germline, CDR1 KGHSH and CDR2 LQKENI. Trimming removed 1 base from V and 4 bases from J; junction bases left unmatched: 8. Written as DNA, the CDR3 is TGTGCCAGCTCACCACGGGTGATCGGGACAGGGGGCACTGAAGCTTTCTTT. Its translation: CASSPRVIGTGGTEAFF.

The genes are TRBV9 and TRBJ1-2, with 8 bases fitting TRBD1. The ends lost 4 bases at V and 4 bases at J; junction bases unmatched: 24. CDR1 and CDR2 from the germline V gene are SGDLS and YYNGEE. CDR3 length equals 20 residues. The CDR3 here is CASSSSSGGKDVTALYGYTF. The CDR3 region has the DNA TGTGCCAGCAGCTCTTCCTCAGGGGGCAAGGATGTAACCGCCCTCTATGGCTACACCTTC. Full variable domain (remainder filled in from reference TRBV9 and TRBJ1-2): DSGVTQTPKHLITATGQRVTLRCSPRSGDLSVYWYQQSLDQGLQFLIQYYNGEERAKGNILERFSAQQFPDLHSELNLSSLELGDSALYFCASSSSSGGKDVTALYGYTFGSGTRLTVV.

The chain joins TRBV3-1 to TRBJ2-7; D perhaps matches TRBD2 (6 bases). The CDR3 sequence is 15 residues long. Trimming shortened V by 4 bases and J by 2 bases, and 15 bases separated the two germline ends. Germline CDR1 LGHDT, CDR2 YNNKEL (reference sequence). The chain's CDR3 is CASSPAGTATYEQYF. Here the CDR3 DNA reads TGTGCCAGCAGCCCGGCGGGAACAGCCACCTACGAGCAGTACTTC.

The rearrangement joins TRBV9 to TRBJ2-5, with unresolved D. The CDR3 is made up of 15 amino acids. The V gene lost 1 base and the J gene lost 5 bases, with 15 bases spanning the gap. Germline loops: CDR1 SGDLS, CDR2 YYNGEE. This chain's CDR3 is CASSVNPGFSETQYF. CDR3 bases: TGTGCCAGCAGCGTAAATCCGGGCTTCTCGGAGACCCAGTACTTC.

The chain recombines TRBV29-1 with TRBJ2-2; 9 bases match TRBD1. J was trimmed by 4 bases and V by 6 bases; bases with no gene match: 6. Per germline, CDR1 SQVTM and CDR2 ANQGSEA. This CDR3 has 14 residues. The CDR3 DNA sequence: TGCAGCGTCGGGACAGGGATAGCCACCGGGGAGCTGTTTTTT. The encoded protein is CSVGTGIATGELFF.

The V call is TRBV5-1, the J call TRBJ1-3; no definite D call. Trimming took off 3 bases at V and 4 bases at J, with 8 bases between the two ends. The CDR3 is 13 amino acids. The germline gives CDR1 SGHRS, CDR2 YFSETQ. The CDR3 region is CASSSDAGNTIYF. The CDR3, as DNA: TGCGCCAGCAGCTCGGACGCAGGAAACACCATATATTTT.

The chain uses TRBV4-3 and TRBJ2-5, with 12 bases matching TRBD2. Germline V gene sequence: CDR1 LGHNA, CDR2 YSLEER. The CDR3 has 17 amino acids. V was clipped by 0 bases and J by 5 bases; unmatched bases: 7. The CDR3 coding sequence is TGCGCCAGCAGCCAAGATGGCCTAGCGGGGGGGCGGGAGACCCAGTACTTC. Translating it yields CASSQDGLAGGRETQYF.

This clonotype was seen a handful of times. The rearrangement uses TRBV7-2 and TRBJ1-1; D gene unclear. This CDR3 spans 13 amino acids. CDR1 is SGHTA and CDR2 is FQGNSA in the germline V gene. Trimming cost V 2 bases and J 1 base, with 5 bases left between them. The CDR3 protein is CASSLISNTEAFF. The CDR3, as DNA: TGTGCCAGCAGCTTAATTTCGAACACTGAAGCTTTCTTT.

CDR3 DNA sequence: TGCGCCAGCAGCTTCCGTCTCGCGGATCAAGAGACCCAGTACTTC. Amino acid sequence: CASSFRLADQETQYF. This chain joins TRBV5-1 and TRBJ2-5; D remains unclear. V shed 2 bases and J shed 2 bases, with 13 bases lying between them. CDR1 is SGHRS, CDR2 YFSETQ, per germline. The CDR3 extends over 15 amino acids. The full variable domain, with the rest looked up from reference TRBV5-1 and TRBJ2-5, is KAGVTQTPRYLIKTRGQQVTLSCSPISGHRSVSWYQQTPGQGLQFLFEYFSETQRNKGNFPGRFSGRQFSNSRSEMNVSTLELGDSALYLCASSFRLADQETQYFGPGTRLLVL.

This sequence joins TRBV4-2 and TRBJ1-2; no reliable D call. Trimming cost V 0 bases and J 5 bases, with 10 bases left between them. The germline V gene encodes CDR1 LGHNA and CDR2 YNFKEQ. The CDR3 loop spans 14 amino acids. The DNA of the CDR3 is TGTGCCAGCAGCCAAGAGTCAAGAATGTATGGCTACACCTTC. Protein: CASSQESRMYGYTF.

The J gene is TRBJ1-4, the V gene TRBV6-5, with a weak D call TRBD1 (5 bases). The CDR3 is made up of 16 amino acids. Germline values: CDR1 MNHEY, CDR2 SVGAGI. V was clipped by 2 bases and J by 4 bases, with 14 bases between them. The CDR3 nucleotides are TGTGCCAGCAGTTACCGGGGGGGGAGGCGTAATGAAAAACTGTTTTTT. Its protein product is CASSYRGGRRNEKLFF.

The chain recombines TRBV5-4 with TRBJ2-7, with 7 bases identical to TRBD1. The germline gives CDR1 SGHNT, CDR2 YYREEE (reference sequence). Unmatched junction bases numbered 14, after V lost 6 bases and J lost 2 bases. This CDR3 is built from 16 residues. In nucleotides, the CDR3 is TGTGCCAGCACCAAGAGCATGGGCCAGGGGGCCTACGAGCAGTACTTC. Protein sequence: CASTKSMGQGAYEQYF.

The chain carries TRBV29-1 and TRBJ2-7, with 10 bases matching TRBD1. Germline V gene data show CDR1 as SQVTM and CDR2 as ANQGSEA. Trimming took 7 bases from V and 3 from J; bases not matched to a gene: 3. The CDR3 covers 12 residues. DNA of the CDR3: TGCAGCGCAGGGGACAGGGGCTACGAGCAGTACTTC. It encodes CSAGDRGYEQYF.

The rearrangement uses TRBV9 and TRBJ1-1, with D perhaps matching TRBD1 (6 bases). V lost 4 bases and J lost 0, with 10 bases in between. The CDR3 contains 14 residues. Germline lookup yields CDR1 SGDLS and CDR2 YYNGEE. The CDR3 reads CASSRGPMNTEAFF. The CDR3 DNA sequence: TGTGCCAGCAGCCGGGGGCCGATGAACACTGAAGCTTTCTTT. Looking up the rest from reference TRBV9 and TRBJ1-1 gives the full variable domain: DSGVTQTPKHLITATGQRVTLRCSPRSGDLSVYWYQQSLDQGLQFLIQYYNGEERAKGNILERFSAQQFPDLHSELNLSSLELGDSALYFCASSRGPMNTEAFFGQGTRLTVV.

CDR3 region: CATGAGADEQYF. The CDR3 DNA reads TGTGCCACCGGTGCAGGGGCTGACGAGCAGTACTTC. J is TRBJ2-7 and V is TRBV24-1; D is possibly TRBD1 (6 bases). The V and J ends lost 9 bases and 5 bases respectively, with 13 bases between them. Germline lookup yields CDR1 KGHDR and CDR2 SFDVKD. This CDR3 has 12 amino acids.

This chain uses TRBV5-4 with TRBJ2-5; 7 nucleotides agree with TRBD1. Trimming took 4 bases from V and 5 from J; bases not matched to a gene: 5. There are 13 residues in the CDR3. Per the germline V gene, CDR1 is SGHNT and CDR2 is YYREEE (reference sequence). CDR3 DNA: TGTGCCAGCAGCGAAGGGGGCGGGGAGACCCAGTACTTC. Protein product: CASSEGGGETQYF.

CDR3 DNA sequence: TGCGCCAGCAGCCTGGACACGTCCCGCGGGGAGCTGTTTTTT. Protein sequence: CASSLDTSRGELFF. This sequence joins TRBV4-3 and TRBJ2-2; D may be TRBD1 (5 bases). Germline CDR1 reads LGHNA; CDR2 reads YSLEER. The CDR3 sequence is 14 residues long. The V end lost 4 bases, the J end lost 7 bases, and 13 bases lay between the germline ends.

The chain has TRBV12-3 or TRBV12-4 and TRBJ2-1; 8 bases fit TRBD1. The CDR3 is made up of 14 amino acids. V was clipped by 6 bases and J by 6 bases; unmatched bases: 7. The DNA of the CDR3 is TGTGCCAGCAGCCAAGGGACAGGAAGCAATGAGCAGTTCTTC. Translated: CASSQGTGSNEQFF.

The chain uses TRBV7-2 and TRBJ2-3; weak D call: TRBD2 (6 bases). The CDR3 extends over 15 amino acids. Trimming removed 5 bases from V and 2 bases from J, with 14 bases in between. Germline loops: CDR1 SGHTA, CDR2 FQGNSA. CDR3 sequence: CASSALGGATDTQYF. DNA of the CDR3: TGTGCCAGCAGCGCGCTGGGCGGGGCCACAGATACGCAGTATTTT. Complete variable domain (other parts from reference TRBV7-2 and TRBJ2-3): GAGVSQSPSNKVTEKGKDVELRCDPISGHTALYWYRQSLGQGLEFLIYFQGNSAPDKSGLPSDRFSAERTGGSVSTLTIQRTQQEDSAVYLCASSALGGATDTQYFGPGTRLTVL.